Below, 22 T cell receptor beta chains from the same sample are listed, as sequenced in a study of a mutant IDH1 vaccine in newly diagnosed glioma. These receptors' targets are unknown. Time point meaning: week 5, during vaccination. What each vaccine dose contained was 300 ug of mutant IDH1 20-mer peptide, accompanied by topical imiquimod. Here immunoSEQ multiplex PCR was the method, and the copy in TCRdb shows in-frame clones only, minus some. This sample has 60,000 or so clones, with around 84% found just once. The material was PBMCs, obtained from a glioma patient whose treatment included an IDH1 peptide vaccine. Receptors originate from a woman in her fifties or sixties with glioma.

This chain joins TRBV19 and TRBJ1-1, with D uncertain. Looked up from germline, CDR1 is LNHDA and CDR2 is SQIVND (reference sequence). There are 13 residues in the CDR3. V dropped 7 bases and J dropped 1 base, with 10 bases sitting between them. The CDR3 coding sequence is TGTGCCAGTACCCGGCAACCGAACACTGAAGCTTTCTTT. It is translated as CASTRQPNTEAFF.

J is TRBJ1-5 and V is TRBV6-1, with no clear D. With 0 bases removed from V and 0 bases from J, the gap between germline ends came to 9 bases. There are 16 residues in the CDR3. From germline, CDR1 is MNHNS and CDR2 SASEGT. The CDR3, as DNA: TGTGCCAGCAGTGAAGCGCGAAGAACTAGCAATCAGCCCCAGCATTTT. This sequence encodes CASSEARRTSNQPQHF.

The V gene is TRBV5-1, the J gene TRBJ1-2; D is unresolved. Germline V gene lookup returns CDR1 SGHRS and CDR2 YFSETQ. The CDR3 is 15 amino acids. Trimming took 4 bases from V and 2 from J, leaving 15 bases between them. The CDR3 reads CASSPAVTFNYGYTF. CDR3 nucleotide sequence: TGCGCCAGCAGCCCGGCTGTCACATTCAACTATGGCTACACCTTC.

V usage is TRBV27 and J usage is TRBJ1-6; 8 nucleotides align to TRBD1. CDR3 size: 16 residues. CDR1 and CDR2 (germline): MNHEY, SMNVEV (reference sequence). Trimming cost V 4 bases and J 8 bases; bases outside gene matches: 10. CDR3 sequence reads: CASSSPGQGRDSPLHF. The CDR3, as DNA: TGTGCCAGCAGTTCCCCTGGACAGGGTCGGGATTCACCCCTCCACTTT.

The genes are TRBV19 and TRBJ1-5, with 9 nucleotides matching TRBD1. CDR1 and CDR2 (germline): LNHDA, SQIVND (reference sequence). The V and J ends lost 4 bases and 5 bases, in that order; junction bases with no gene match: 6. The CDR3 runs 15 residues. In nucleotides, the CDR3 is TGTGCCAGTAGTAGGGGGGACAGGGTCGATCAGCCCCAGCATTTT. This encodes CASSRGDRVDQPQHF.

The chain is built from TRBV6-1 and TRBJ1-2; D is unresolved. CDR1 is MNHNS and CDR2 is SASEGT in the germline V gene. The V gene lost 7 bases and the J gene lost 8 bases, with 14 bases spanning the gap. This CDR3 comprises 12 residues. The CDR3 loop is CASNGLTGGYTF. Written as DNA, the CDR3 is TGTGCCAGCAATGGCCTCACCGGCGGCTACACCTTC.

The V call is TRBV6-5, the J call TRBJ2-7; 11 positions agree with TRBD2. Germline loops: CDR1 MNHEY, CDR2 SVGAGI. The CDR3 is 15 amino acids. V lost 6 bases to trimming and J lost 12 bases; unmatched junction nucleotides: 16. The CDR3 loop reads CASSLGRLAGPNWYF. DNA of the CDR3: TGTGCCAGCAGCCTCGGCCGACTAGCGGGGCCTAATTGGTACTTC.

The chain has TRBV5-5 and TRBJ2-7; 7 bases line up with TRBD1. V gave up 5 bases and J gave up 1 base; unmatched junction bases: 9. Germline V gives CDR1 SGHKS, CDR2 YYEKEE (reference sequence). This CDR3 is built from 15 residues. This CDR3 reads CASRLERGRSYEQYF. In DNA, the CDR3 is TGTGCCAGCAGATTAGAGAGGGGGCGTTCCTACGAGCAGTACTTC.

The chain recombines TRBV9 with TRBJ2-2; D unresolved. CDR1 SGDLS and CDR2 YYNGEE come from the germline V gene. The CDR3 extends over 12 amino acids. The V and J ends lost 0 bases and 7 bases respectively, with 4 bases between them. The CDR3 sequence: CASSVEVGELFF. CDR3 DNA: TGTGCCAGCAGCGTAGAGGTCGGGGAGCTGTTTTTT. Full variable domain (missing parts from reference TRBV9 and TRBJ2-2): DSGVTQTPKHLITATGQRVTLRCSPRSGDLSVYWYQQSLDQGLQFLIQYYNGEERAKGNILERFSAQQFPDLHSELNLSSLELGDSALYFCASSVEVGELFFGEGSRLTVL.

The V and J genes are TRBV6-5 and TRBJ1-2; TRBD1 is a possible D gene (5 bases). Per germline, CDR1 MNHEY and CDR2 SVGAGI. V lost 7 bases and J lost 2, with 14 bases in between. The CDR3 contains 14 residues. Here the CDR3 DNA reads TGTGCCAGCACCCCTGGACAACGAAACTATGGCTACACCTTC. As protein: CASTPGQRNYGYTF.

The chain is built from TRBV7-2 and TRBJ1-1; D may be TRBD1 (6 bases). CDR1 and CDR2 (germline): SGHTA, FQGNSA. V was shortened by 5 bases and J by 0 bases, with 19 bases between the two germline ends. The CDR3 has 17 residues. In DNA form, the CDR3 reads TGTGCCAGCAGCGTTTTAAAAACAGGGCTAATGAACACTGAAGCTTTCTTT. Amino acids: CASSVLKTGLMNTEAFF.

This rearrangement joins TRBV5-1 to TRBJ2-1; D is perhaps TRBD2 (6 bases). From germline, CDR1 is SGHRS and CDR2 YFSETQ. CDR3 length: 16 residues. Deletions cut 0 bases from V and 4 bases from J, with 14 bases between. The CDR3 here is CASSLAILALYNEQFF. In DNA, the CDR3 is TGCGCCAGCAGCTTGGCAATCCTAGCGCTTTACAATGAGCAGTTCTTC.

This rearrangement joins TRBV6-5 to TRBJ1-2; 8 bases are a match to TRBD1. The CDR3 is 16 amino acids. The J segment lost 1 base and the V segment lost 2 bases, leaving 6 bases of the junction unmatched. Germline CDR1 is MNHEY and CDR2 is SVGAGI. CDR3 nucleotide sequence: TGTGCCAGCAGTTACCACAACAGGGGGGGTAACTATGGCTACACCTTC. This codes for CASSYHNRGGNYGYTF.

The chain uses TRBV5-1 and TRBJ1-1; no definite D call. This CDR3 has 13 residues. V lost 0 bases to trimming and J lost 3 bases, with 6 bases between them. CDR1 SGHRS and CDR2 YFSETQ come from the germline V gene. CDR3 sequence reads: CASSLEYDTEAFF. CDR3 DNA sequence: TGCGCCAGCAGCTTGGAATACGACACTGAAGCTTTCTTT.

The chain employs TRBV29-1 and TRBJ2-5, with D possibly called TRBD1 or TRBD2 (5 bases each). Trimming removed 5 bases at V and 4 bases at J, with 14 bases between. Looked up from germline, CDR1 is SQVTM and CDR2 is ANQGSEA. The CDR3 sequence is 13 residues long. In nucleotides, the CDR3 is TGCAGCGTTTCCCACGGGGCAGGAGAGACCCAGTACTTC. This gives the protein CSVSHGAGETQYF.

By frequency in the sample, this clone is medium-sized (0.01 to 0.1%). CDR3 bases: TGTGCCAGCAGTTTACTCAGGAGTAGTATGAAGCCCCAGCATTTT. This codes for CASSLLRSSMKPQHF. The rearrangement links TRBV28 to TRBJ1-5; D remains ambiguous. Germline V gene sequence: CDR1 MDHEN, CDR2 SYDVKM. CDR3 length equals 15 residues. The V end was cut by 2 bases, the J end by 8 bases, with 16 bases between.

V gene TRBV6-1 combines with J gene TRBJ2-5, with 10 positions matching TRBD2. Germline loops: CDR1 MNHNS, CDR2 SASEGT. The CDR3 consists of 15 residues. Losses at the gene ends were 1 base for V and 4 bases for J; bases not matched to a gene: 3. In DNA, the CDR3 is TGTGCCAGCAGTGAAGAGAGACTAGCGGGAGAGACCCAGTACTTC. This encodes CASSEERLAGETQYF.

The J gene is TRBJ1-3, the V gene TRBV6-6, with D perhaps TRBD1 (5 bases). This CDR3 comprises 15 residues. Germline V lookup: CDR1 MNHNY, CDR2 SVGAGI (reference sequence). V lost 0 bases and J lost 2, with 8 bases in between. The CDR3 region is CASSYSRGPGNTIYF. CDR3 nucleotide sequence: TGTGCCAGCAGTTACTCGCGGGGACCTGGAAACACCATATATTTT.

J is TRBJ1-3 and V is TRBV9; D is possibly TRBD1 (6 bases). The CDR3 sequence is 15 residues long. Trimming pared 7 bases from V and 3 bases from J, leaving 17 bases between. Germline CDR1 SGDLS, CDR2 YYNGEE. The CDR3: CASGAGALGGNTIYF. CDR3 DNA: TGTGCCAGCGGAGCAGGGGCTTTGGGTGGAAACACCATATATTTT.

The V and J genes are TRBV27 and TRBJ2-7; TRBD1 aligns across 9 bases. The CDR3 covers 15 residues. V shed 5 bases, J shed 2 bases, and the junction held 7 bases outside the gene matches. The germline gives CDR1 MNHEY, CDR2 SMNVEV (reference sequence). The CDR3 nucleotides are TGTGCCAGCAGTCTCTACAGGGGGCGGCCCTACGAGCAGTACTTC. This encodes CASSLYRGRPYEQYF.

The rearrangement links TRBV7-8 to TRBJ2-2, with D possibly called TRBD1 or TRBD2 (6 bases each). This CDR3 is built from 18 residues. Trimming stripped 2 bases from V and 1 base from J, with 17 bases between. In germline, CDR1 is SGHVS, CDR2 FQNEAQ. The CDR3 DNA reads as TGTGCCAGCAGCTTACGCCCCAGGCGGGACATGAACACCGGGGAGCTGTTTTTT. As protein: CASSLRPRRDMNTGELFF. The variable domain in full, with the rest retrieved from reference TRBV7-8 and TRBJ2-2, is GAGVSQSPRYKVAKRGQDVALRCDPISGHVSLFWYQQALGQGPEFLTYFQNEAQLDKSGLPSDRFFAERPEGSVSTLKIQRTQQEDSAVYLCASSLRPRRDMNTGELFFGEGSRLTVL.

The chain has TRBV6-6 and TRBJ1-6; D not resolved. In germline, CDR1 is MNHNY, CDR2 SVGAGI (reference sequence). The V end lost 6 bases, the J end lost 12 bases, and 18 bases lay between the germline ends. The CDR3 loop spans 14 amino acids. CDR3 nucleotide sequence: TGTGCCAGCAGCCTAAACAGCGGGAACGGACCCCTCCACTTT. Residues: CASSLNSGNGPLHF.